One T cell receptor beta chain is described in this entry. Its antigen is not known. CDR3 length equals 14 residues. Germline V gene sequence: CDR1 SGHTA, CDR2 FQGNSA. The authors made the TRB cDNA libraries by 5' RACE using UMI labels. TCRdb re-called the 5' RACE reads; every CDR3 protein appears as one record, without DNA. Here the sample table reports approximately 89,000 distinct CDR3 sequences. Researchers reported sorting every CD8+ T cell subset in triplicate, around 300,000 cells per sort. CD45RO-CCR7+CD27+CD95- was the phenotype of naive CD8+ T cells. These data are taken from a study of CXCR3-negative and CXCR3-positive naive CD8 T cells. Whole-study results and caveats: Comparison of naive cells showed more hydrophobic TRB CDR3s in CXCR3-positive than in CXCR3-negative naive cells.

The chain links TRBV7-2 to TRBJ2-5; TCRdb picks TRBD1, but there is no DNA to check that call. Sequenced input: naive CXCR3+ CD8+ T cells from blood. Noted subset: CD45RO-CCR7+CD27+CD95- naive CD8+ T cells expressing CXCR3 (TNR3+). This clonotype was obtained from a human donor in good health. Some clones in this sample may be carry-over from other donors' samples. CDR3: CASSLARVGETQYF.